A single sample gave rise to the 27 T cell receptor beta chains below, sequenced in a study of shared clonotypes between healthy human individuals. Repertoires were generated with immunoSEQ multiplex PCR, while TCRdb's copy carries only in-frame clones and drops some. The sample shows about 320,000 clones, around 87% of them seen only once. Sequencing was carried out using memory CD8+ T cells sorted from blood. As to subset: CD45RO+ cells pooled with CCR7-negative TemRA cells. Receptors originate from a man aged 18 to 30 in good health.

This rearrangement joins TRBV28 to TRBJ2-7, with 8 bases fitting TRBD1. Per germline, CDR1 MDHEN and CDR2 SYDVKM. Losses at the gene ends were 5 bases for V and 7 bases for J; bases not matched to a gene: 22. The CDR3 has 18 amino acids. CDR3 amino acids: CASSPGPGTGLRRREQYF. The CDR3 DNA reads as TGTGCCAGCAGTCCTGGTCCCGGGACAGGTTTGAGACGGCGGGAGCAGTACTTC.

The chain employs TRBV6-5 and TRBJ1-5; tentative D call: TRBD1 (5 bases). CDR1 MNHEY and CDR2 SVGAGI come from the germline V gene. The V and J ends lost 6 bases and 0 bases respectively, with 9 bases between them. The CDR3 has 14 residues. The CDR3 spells CASSRQYSNQPQHF. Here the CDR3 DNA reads TGTGCCAGCAGCCGACAGTATAGCAATCAGCCCCAGCATTTT.

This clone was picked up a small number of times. CDR3 DNA sequence: TGTGCCAGCAGCGTTGCGGGGGACACCGGGGAGCTGTTTTTT. It translates to CASSVAGDTGELFF. J is TRBJ2-2 and V is TRBV6-4; 7 bases fit TRBD2. Trimming cost V 6 bases and J 3 bases; bases outside gene matches: 4. The CDR3 runs 14 residues. Germline V gives CDR1 MRHNA, CDR2 SNTAGT.

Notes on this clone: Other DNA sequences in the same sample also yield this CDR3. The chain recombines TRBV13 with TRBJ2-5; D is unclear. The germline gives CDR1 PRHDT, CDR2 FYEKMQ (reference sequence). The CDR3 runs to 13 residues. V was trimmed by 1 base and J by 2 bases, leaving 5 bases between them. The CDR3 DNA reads TGTGCCAGCAGCTTAGCCAGACAAGAGACCCAGTACTTC. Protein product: CASSLARQETQYF. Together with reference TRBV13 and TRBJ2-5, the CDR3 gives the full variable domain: AAGVIQSPRHLIKEKRETATLKCYPIPRHDTVYWYQQGPGQDPQFLISFYEKMQSDKGSIPDRFSAQQFSDYHSELNMSSLELGDSALYFCASSLARQETQYFGPGTRLLVL.

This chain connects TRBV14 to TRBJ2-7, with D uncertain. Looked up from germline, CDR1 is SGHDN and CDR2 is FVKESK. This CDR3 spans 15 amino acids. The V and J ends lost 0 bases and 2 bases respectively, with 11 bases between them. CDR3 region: CASSQEHSDPYEQYF. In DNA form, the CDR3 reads TGTGCCAGCAGCCAAGAACATTCTGACCCCTACGAGCAGTACTTC.

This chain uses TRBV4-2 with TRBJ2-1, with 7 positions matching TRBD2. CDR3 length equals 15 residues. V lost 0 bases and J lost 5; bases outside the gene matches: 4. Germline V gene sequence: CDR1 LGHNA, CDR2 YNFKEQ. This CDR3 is CASSQETSDHNEQFF. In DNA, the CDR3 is TGTGCCAGCAGCCAAGAAACTAGCGATCACAATGAGCAGTTCTTC.

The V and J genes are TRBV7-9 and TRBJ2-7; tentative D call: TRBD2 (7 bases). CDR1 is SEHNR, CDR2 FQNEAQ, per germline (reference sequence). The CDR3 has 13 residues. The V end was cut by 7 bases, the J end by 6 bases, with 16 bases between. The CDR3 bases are TGTGCCAGCACCCTGGGGGAGGGGGGCGAGCAGTACTTC. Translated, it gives CASTLGEGGEQYF. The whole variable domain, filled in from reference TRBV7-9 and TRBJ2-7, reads DTGVSQNPRHKITKRGQNVTFRCDPISEHNRLYWYRQTLGQGPEFLTYFQNEAQLEKSRLLSDRFSAERPKGSFSTLEIQRTEQGDSAMYLCASTLGEGGEQYFGPGTRLTVT.

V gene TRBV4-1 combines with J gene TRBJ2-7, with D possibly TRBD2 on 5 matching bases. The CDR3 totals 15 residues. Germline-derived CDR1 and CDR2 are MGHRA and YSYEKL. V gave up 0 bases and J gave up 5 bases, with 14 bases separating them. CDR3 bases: TGCGCCAGCAGCCAAGATCCGTCCCAACTAGACGAGCAGTACTTC. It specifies CASSQDPSQLDEQYF.

CDR3 nucleotide sequence: TGTGCCAGCAGCCTGGGACGGATTAGCAATCAGCCCCAGCATTTT. Protein product: CASSLGRISNQPQHF. V is TRBV9 and J is TRBJ1-5, with D possibly TRBD1 on 5 matching bases. This CDR3 has 15 residues. The germline V and J ends were trimmed by 4 bases and 0 bases, with 11 bases remaining between them. Per germline, CDR1 SGDLS and CDR2 YYNGEE.

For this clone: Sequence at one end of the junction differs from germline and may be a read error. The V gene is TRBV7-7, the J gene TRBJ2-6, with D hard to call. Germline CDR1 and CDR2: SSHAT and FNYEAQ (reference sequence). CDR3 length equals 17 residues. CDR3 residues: CASSLGGISSGANVLTF. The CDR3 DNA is TGTGCTAGCAGCTTGGGCGGAATCAGCTCTGGGGCCAACGTCCTGACTTTC.

The CDR3 here is CASSLFTGEQYF. For the CDR3, the DNA is TGTGCCAGCAGCTTATTCACGGGGGAGCAGTACTTC. This chain connects TRBV13 to TRBJ2-7; possible D gene TRBD2, 5 bases. Germline V gene data show CDR1 as PRHDT and CDR2 as FYEKMQ (reference sequence). The V and J ends lost 2 bases and 7 bases respectively, with 9 bases between them. The CDR3 length is 12 residues.

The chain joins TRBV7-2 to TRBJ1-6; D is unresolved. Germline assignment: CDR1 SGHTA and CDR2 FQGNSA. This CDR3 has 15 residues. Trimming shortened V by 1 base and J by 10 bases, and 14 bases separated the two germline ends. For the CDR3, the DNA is TGTGCCAGCAGCTTAGGCAGTGGGTCAAGATCACCCCTCCACTTT. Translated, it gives CASSLGSGSRSPLHF.

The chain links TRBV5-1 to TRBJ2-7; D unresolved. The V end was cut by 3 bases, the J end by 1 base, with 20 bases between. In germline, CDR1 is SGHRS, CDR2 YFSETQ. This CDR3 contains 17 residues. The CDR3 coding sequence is TGCGCCAGCAGCTCCCGGCCGTCCACAGCCTGGTCCTACGAGCAGTACTTC. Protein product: CASSSRPSTAWSYEQYF.

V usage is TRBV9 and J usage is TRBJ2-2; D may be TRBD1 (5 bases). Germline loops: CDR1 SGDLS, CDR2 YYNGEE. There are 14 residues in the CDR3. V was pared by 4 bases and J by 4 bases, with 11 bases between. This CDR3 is CASSPPQGTGELFF. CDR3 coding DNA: TGTGCCAGCAGCCCCCCCCAGGGCACCGGGGAGCTGTTTTTT.

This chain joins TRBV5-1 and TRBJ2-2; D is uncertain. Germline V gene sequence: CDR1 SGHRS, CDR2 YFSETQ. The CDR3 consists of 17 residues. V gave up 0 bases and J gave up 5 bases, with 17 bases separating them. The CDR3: CASSLVGGLAWTGELFF. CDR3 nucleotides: TGCGCCAGCAGCTTGGTCGGTGGGTTGGCTTGGACCGGGGAGCTGTTTTTT.

The CDR3 spells CASSQVGGARNSPLHF. Here the CDR3 DNA reads TGTGCCAGCAGCCAAGTGGGAGGGGCAAGGAATTCACCCCTCCACTTT. The chain recombines TRBV14 with TRBJ1-6; tentatively, D is TRBD1 (5 bases). V was pared by 1 base and J by 7 bases, with 14 bases between. The CDR3 runs to 16 residues. From germline, CDR1 is SGHDN and CDR2 FVKESK. The full variable domain, its missing parts supplied by reference TRBV14 and TRBJ1-6, is EAGVTQFPSHSVIEKGQTVTLRCDPISGHDNLYWYRRVMGKEIKFLLHFVKESKQDESGMPNNRFLAERTGGTYSTLKVQPAELEDSGVYFCASSQVGGARNSPLHFGNGTRLTVT.

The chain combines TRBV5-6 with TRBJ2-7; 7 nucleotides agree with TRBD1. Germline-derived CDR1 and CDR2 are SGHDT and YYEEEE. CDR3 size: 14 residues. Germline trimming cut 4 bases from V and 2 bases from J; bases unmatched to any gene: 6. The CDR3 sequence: CASSTRDSPYEQYF. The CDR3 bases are TGTGCCAGCAGCACCCGGGACAGCCCCTACGAGCAGTACTTC.

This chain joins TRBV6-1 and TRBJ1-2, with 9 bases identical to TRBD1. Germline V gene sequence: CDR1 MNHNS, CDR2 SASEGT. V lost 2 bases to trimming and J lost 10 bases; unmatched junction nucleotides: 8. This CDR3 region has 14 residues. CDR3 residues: CASSELGTGTDYTF. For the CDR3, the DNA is TGTGCCAGCAGTGAACTGGGGACAGGGACTGACTACACCTTC.

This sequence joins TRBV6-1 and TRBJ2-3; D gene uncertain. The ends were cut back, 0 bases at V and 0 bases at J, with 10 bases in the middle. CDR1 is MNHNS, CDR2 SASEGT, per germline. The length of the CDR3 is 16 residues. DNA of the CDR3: TGTGCCAGCAGTGAAGCTGCGGAATTTAGCACAGATACGCAGTATTTT. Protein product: CASSEAAEFSTDTQYF.

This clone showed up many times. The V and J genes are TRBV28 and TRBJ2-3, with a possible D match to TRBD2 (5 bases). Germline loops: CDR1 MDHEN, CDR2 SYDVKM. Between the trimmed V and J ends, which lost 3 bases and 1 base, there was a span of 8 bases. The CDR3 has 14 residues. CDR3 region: CASSFLSGTDTQYF. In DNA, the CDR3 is TGTGCCAGCAGTTTTCTTAGCGGCACAGATACGCAGTATTTT.

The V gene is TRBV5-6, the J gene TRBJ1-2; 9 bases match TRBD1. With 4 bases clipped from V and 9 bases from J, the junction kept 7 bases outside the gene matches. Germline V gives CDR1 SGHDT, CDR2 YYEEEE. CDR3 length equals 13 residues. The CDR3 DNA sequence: TGTGCCAGCAGCCCGGGACAGGGCTGGCGCTACACCTTC. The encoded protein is CASSPGQGWRYTF.

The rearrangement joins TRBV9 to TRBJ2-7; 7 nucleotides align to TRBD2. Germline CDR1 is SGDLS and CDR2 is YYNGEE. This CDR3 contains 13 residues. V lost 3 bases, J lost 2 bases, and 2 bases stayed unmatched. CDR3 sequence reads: CASSGEGTYEQYF. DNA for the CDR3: TGTGCCAGCAGCGGGGAGGGAACCTACGAGCAGTACTTC.

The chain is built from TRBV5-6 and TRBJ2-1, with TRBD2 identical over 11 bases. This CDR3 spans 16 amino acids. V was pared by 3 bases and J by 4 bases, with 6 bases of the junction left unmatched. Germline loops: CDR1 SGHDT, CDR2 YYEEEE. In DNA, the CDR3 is TGTGCCAGCAGCTCCTCCGGGACTAGCGGATACAATGAGCAGTTCTTC. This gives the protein CASSSSGTSGYNEQFF.

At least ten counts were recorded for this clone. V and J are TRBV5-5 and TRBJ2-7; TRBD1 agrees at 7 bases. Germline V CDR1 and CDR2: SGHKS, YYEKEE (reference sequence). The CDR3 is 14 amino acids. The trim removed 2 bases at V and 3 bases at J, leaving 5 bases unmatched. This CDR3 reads CASSFNRDSYEQYF. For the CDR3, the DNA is TGTGCCAGCAGCTTTAACCGGGACAGCTACGAGCAGTACTTC. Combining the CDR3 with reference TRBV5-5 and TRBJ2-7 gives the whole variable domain DAGVTQSPTHLIKTRGQQVTLRCSPISGHKSVSWYQQVLGQGPQFIFQYYEKEERGRGNFPDRFSARQFPNYSSELNVNALLLGDSALYLCASSFNRDSYEQYFGPGTRLTVT.

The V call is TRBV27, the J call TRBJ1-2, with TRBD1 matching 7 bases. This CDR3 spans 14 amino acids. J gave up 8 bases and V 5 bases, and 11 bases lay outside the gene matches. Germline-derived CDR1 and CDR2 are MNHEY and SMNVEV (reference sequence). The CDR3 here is CASSPLTGLGGYTF. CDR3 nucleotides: TGTGCCAGCAGTCCCCTGACAGGGTTAGGCGGCTACACCTTC.

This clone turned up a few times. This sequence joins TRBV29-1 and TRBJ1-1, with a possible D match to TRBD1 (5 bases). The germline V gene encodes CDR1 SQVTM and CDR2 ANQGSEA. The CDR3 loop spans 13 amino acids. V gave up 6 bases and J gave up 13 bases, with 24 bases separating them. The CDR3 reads CSVQLRASKMGFF. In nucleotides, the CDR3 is TGCAGCGTCCAACTCAGGGCAAGTAAAATGGGTTTCTTT.

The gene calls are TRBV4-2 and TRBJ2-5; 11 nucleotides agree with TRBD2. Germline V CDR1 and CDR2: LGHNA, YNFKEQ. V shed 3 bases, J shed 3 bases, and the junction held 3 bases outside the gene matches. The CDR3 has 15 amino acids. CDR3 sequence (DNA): TGTGCCAGCAGCCACCTACTAGCGGGAGAAGAGACCCAGTACTTC. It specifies CASSHLLAGEETQYF.